This T cell receptor (beta chain) is from a study of beta chain features in type 1 diabetes. A word on this clone: The antigen is undetermined.

This CDR3 has 12 residues. CDR1 is SEHNR, CDR2 FQNEAQ, per germline (reference sequence). The germline V and J ends were trimmed by 5 bases and 3 bases, with 6 bases remaining between them. Study-wide findings and caveats: All four CD4+ subsets from Type 1 diabetes patients carried moderately but significantly shorter TCRB CDR3s. A greater similarity of naive, central memory and Treg TCRB repertoires was seen among patients than among healthy donors.

Since all of the isolated RNA was reverse transcribed, expressed TCRB transcripts were what got sequenced. Profiling relied on immunoSEQ multiplex PCR, and the TCRdb table lists in-frame clones only, not all of them. The sample lists hundreds of thousands of clones, roughly an eighth occurring once. The specimen sequenced was naive CD4+ T cells from blood. The TCR comes from a man aged 18 to 30 with type 1 diabetes. The chain is built from TRBV7-9 and TRBJ2-3; no definite D call. The CDR3 DNA is TGTGCCAGCAGCCATGGGACAGATACGCAGTATTTT. This gives the protein CASSHGTDTQYF.